This T cell receptor beta chain derives from a study of blood T cells in healthy people across ages (dated by TCRdb to between 2015 and 2017). Notes on the research overall: In model experiments, template switching captured about one uniquely barcoded TCR beta cDNA molecule for every two T cells. To track age-related changes in TCR beta repertoire diversity, the study relied on deep sequencing normalized with unique cDNA molecular identifiers. The donors were divided into four age groups: young (average approximately 16 years), middle-aged (approximately 42), aged (about 60) and long-lived (about 84). Donors of different ages were randomly distributed across sequencing lanes to avoid experimental bias. Two additional independent replicas of 1 million unique cDNA reads from the same blood draw were analyzed for two donors (one aged 18 to 30 and one aged 80 or older). The investigation overall reported the following: The percentage of naive T cells measured by flow cytometry correlated strongly with observed TCR beta diversity. As age increased, observed TCR beta diversity per million T cells dropped in a roughly linear way, and a significant reduction was already evident by age approximately 40. Estimates of total diversity based on one million sequenced T cells were considered lower bounds and underestimates. Because donor CMV infection status was unknown, age-related changes in expanded clonotypes were potentially confounded. Because profiling used bulk unsorted PBMCs, naive and antigen-experienced compartments could not be compared conclusively. Compared with the aged group, the long-lived group had more naive CD4+ T cells, fewer expanded clones and increased TCR diversity, suggesting age selection.

From its cysteine to its phenylalanine, the CDR3 spans 14 amino acids. Only CDR3 DNA remains: 42 bases, in frame from the first base. From V the trimming removes 6 bases and from J it removes 4 bases, while the gene matches leave 9 bases of the junction unaccounted for. Via the germline V gene (reference sequence), CDR1 is DFQATT and CDR2 SNEGSKA. This clonotype came up many times. Its antigen remains unidentified. Base qualities are not recorded, but no much larger clone differs from it by a single base. The roughly 39 donors, aged about 6 to 100 years, were systemically healthy Caucasian individuals from Russia. Roughly 9 milliliters of peripheral blood were drawn from each donor into EDTA-treated Vacutainer tubes. PBMCs were isolated by Ficoll-Paque density-gradient centrifugation, with at least 7 million obtained per sample. Total RNA, at least 5.5 micrograms per sample, was extracted from PBMCs with Trizol reagent. Naive CD45RAhigh/CD27high T cell percentages were measured by flow cytometry on a PBMC aliquot from every donor.

The protocol used for the library was 5' RACE. Sequencing relied on an Illumina HiSeq 2500. A second PCR of about 7 to 12 cycles was run with a J-beta primer mix and a sample-barcoded 5' primer. Each TCR beta cDNA molecule received a unique molecular identifier from a template-switch 5' adaptor carrying 12 random nucleotides. Each sample yielded at least 2.5 million CDR3-containing paired-end reads. First-strand cDNA was synthesized from all RNA with the Mint cDNA synthesis kit, primed by a TRBC-specific oligonucleotide. Following uracil-DNA glycosylase treatment, a first 18-cycle PCR with universal primers M1SS and BC2_uni_R was performed on all cDNA. The source study handled its data this way. Each sample was normalized by randomly selecting 1 million high-quality reads, each carrying a distinct molecular identifier. Instead of being binned into consensus sequences, reads that shared molecular identifiers were thrown out. CDR3 identification, clonotype clustering and error correction used MiTCR with a Q25 quality threshold and the strictest error-elimination algorithm. A nonparametric unseen species model with Euler transformation was used to estimate lower-bound total TCR beta diversity. TCRdb reworked the public reads: Q25 trimming with fastp, MiXCR clone assembly, productive beta chains retained. Identical CDR3 protein sequences are pooled into one entry, listed with their most common genes and DNA. V and J calls and clone size were set by TCRdb, not the authors. This sample has roughly 1,700,000 distinct CDR3 sequences in its table, and over 25% of those were observed once. The ten most abundant clones make up 6.5% to 8.5% of the sample.

The specimen sequenced was blood. The sequence was collected from a woman in her thirties in good health. The sequence links TRBV20-1 to TRBJ2-3; the central 8 bases match TRBD2. At the DNA level, the sequence is TGCAGTGCGGGGGCGGGAGGACCGGCAGATACGCAGTATTTT. Translation gives CSAGAGGPADTQYF.